This T cell receptor (beta chain) was recovered during a study of OX40 agonist ivuxolimab in advanced cancers. Study-level information: Three patients, one with hepatocellular carcinoma and two with cutaneous melanoma, responded partially.

The data were produced by immunoSEQ multiplex PCR, yet TCRdb's version contains in-frame clones alone and is incomplete. The sample includes approximately 65,000 clones, 65% to 85% of them seen just once. Deletions cut 0 bases from V and 4 bases from J, with 9 bases between. The germline gives CDR1 KGHSH, CDR2 LQKENI. The length of the CDR3 is 14 residues. This receptor was identified in an adult with an advanced solid tumor such as melanoma, head and neck, liver or kidney cancer. The chain employs TRBV18 and TRBJ1-1; no clear D gene. The sample consisted of CD4+ or CD8+ T cells sorted from blood, taken in a trial of the OX40 agonist ivuxolimab. As DNA, the CDR3 is TGTGCCAGCTCACCACCAGGCCGGCTCACTGAAGCTTTCTTT. Protein sequence: CASSPPGRLTEAFF.